The 5 T cell receptor beta chains presented below share a single source sample, sequenced in a study of Graves' ophthalmopathy and Graves' hyperthyroidism. RNA transcripts were the template, and TCR beta CDR3 regions were amplified from them. An opening RT-PCR round employed HTBI primers and preceded a second-round multiplex PCR. One entry per CDR3 protein, called by TCRdb with MiXCR from the multiplex PCR reads. The table has 340,000 or so distinct CDR3 sequences, under 20% seen once. The sequencing input was peripheral blood. Receptors originate from an adult man with Graves' ophthalmopathy.

This clonotype was found many times. The genes are TRBV4-1 and TRBJ1-1; no firm D call. Between the trimmed V and J ends, which lost 4 bases and 5 bases, there was a span of 20 bases. Germline CDR1 reads MGHRA; CDR2 reads YSYEKL. The CDR3 is 16 residues long. CDR3 nucleotides: TGCGCCAGCAGCCTCTGGGATTCGGGTGGCGGGACTGAAGCTTTCTTT. Translating gives CASSLWDSGGGTEAFF.

This clonotype was counted many times. Without the conserved terminal phenylalanine or tryptophan, this CDR3 likely stems from a read error. This sequence joins TRBV6-1 and TRBJ2-5; weak D call: TRBD1 (6 bases). CDR3 size: 17 residues. The V gene's germline CDR1 is MNHNS and CDR2 SASEGT. Trimming took off 6 bases at V and 4 bases at J, with 24 bases between the two ends. Written as DNA, the CDR3 is TGTGCCAGCAGCGCGGGTACCAGGGGCAAAGGAGGAGAGACCCAGTACCTC. Protein: CASSAGTRGKGGETQYL.

The chain couples TRBV7-2 to TRBJ1-2; D gene unclear. Germline values: CDR1 SGHTA, CDR2 FQGNSA. V lost 6 bases, J lost 8 bases, and 16 bases lay in between. This CDR3 is 13 amino acids long. CDR3 amino acids: CASSSTVTLGYTF. In DNA form, the CDR3 reads TGTGCCAGCAGTTCCACAGTAACCTTAGGCTACACCTTC.

There are a few counts of this clonotype. J is TRBJ2-7 and V is TRBV20-1; 14 nucleotides match TRBD2. Trimming cost V 0 bases and J 6 bases; bases outside gene matches: 13. Germline V gives CDR1 DFQATT, CDR2 SNEGSKA (reference sequence). This CDR3 is built from 18 residues. In DNA form, the CDR3 reads TGCAGTGCTAGAGACCGGTCCGGGACTAGCGGGGGAGTGAGCGAGCAGTACTTC. Its translation is CSARDRSGTSGGVSEQYF.

In its sample, this clonotype was seen many times. This chain links TRBV25-1 with TRBJ2-7, with D perhaps TRBD1 (6 bases). Trimming removed 2 bases from V and 2 bases from J, with 10 bases in between. The V gene's germline CDR1 is MGHDK and CDR2 SYGVNS. The CDR3 totals 14 residues. This CDR3 is CASSEGGQAYEQYF. Here the CDR3 DNA reads TGTGCCAGCAGTGAAGGGGGACAAGCCTACGAGCAGTACTTC.